A single sample gave rise to the 20 T cell receptor beta chains below, sequenced in a study of beta chain features in type 1 diabetes. Study-level results: Shorter TCRB CDR3s, moderately but significantly so, were found in Type 1 diabetes patients in all four CD4+ subsets.

Expressed TCRB transcripts were sequenced after all isolated RNA was converted to cDNA. Using immunoSEQ multiplex PCR, the repertoire was profiled, and TCRdb retains in-frame clones only, with some absent. The sample includes a few hundred thousand clones, roughly a tenth of them seen just once. Their specific antigens are unknown. Sequenced: central memory CD4+ T cells from blood. Receptor source: a man aged 25 to 40 with type 1 diabetes.

The chain carries TRBV7-4 and TRBJ1-1; tentatively, D is TRBD1 (5 bases). Germline values: CDR1 SGHVT, CDR2 SQSDAQ. This CDR3 has 11 residues. Trimming removed 6 bases from V and 7 bases from J, with 9 bases in between. The DNA for the CDR3 is TGTGCCAGCAGTACAGGCGGTGAAGCTTTCTTT. Translation gives CASSTGGEAFF.

Only a few counts were recorded for this clone. The chain joins TRBV4-2 to TRBJ2-7; TRBD2 aligns across 7 bases. The CDR3 has 14 residues. Per germline, CDR1 LGHNA and CDR2 YNFKEQ. V lost 3 bases to trimming and J lost 5 bases; unmatched junction nucleotides: 7. For the CDR3, the DNA is TGTGCCAGCAGCCACGGGGGACTAACCAACGAGCAGTACTTC. This translates into CASSHGGLTNEQYF.

This clone has a handful of counts. The chain links TRBV29-1 to TRBJ2-7; TRBD2 matches at 13 bases. The CDR3 runs 13 residues. The germline gives CDR1 SQVTM, CDR2 ANQGSEA. Trimming cost V 7 bases and J 5 bases; bases outside gene matches: 5. The CDR3 DNA follows: TGCAGCGCCCGACTAGCGGGAGGAAACGAGCAGTACTTC. It translates to CSARLAGGNEQYF.

This clone was detected a few times. The V gene is TRBV20-1, the J gene TRBJ2-7; D is undetermined. CDR1 is DFQATT, CDR2 SNEGSKA, per germline (reference sequence). The CDR3 totals 11 residues. V lost 3 bases to trimming and J lost 3 bases, with 6 bases between them. As DNA, the CDR3 is TGCAGTGCTAGGAACTTCTACGAGCAGTACTTC. It is translated as CSARNFYEQYF.

The rearrangement links TRBV7-2 to TRBJ2-7; 9 bases fit TRBD2. V shed 4 bases, J shed 2 bases, and the junction held 15 bases outside the gene matches. CDR3 length equals 18 residues. The germline CDR1 and CDR2 sequences are SGHTA and FQGNSA. The CDR3 region is CASSSRTLLAGATYEQYF. The CDR3 DNA follows: TGTGCCAGCAGCTCCCGCACCCTTTTAGCGGGGGCTACCTACGAGCAGTACTTC.

In this sample, this clone turned up many times. This chain links TRBV23-1 with TRBJ2-7; D is undetermined. TRBV23-1 is designated an ORF whose function remains uncertain. The CDR3 runs to 14 residues. V was shortened by 8 bases and J by 2 bases, with 16 bases between the two germline ends. CDR3 in DNA: TGCGCCAGCTTCCCGGATCCTACGGCCTACGAGCAGTACTTC. The encoded protein is CASFPDPTAYEQYF.

The chain is built from TRBV5-6 and TRBJ1-1; the match to TRBD1 covers 7 bases. The trim removed 4 bases at V and 3 bases at J, leaving 9 bases unmatched. The CDR3 runs to 15 residues. The germline V gene has CDR1 SGHDT and CDR2 YYEEEE. This CDR3 is CASSARTGAYTEAFF. In DNA form, the CDR3 reads TGTGCCAGCAGCGCACGGACAGGTGCCTACACTGAAGCTTTCTTT.

The chain employs TRBV6-1 and TRBJ1-5; D perhaps matches TRBD1 (6 bases). Trimming cost V 5 bases and J 1 base, with 12 bases left between them. This CDR3 spans 15 amino acids. Germline CDR1 and CDR2: MNHNS and SASEGT. CDR3 region: CASSTQGGSNQPQHF. CDR3 nucleotide sequence: TGTGCCAGCAGTACACAGGGCGGAAGCAATCAGCCCCAGCATTTT.

This chain links TRBV5-4 with TRBJ1-1; 7 bases fit TRBD1. After removal of 4 bases from V and 3 bases from J, the junction contained 6 bases not matched to a gene. The V gene's germline CDR1 is SGHNT and CDR2 YYREEE (reference sequence). The CDR3 length is 14 residues. CDR3 loop: CASSRQGGDTEAFF. DNA for the CDR3: TGTGCCAGCAGCCGACAGGGTGGCGACACTGAAGCTTTCTTT.

The chain links TRBV5-1 to TRBJ2-3; no definite D call. V lost 4 bases to trimming and J lost 2 bases, with 5 bases between them. This CDR3 contains 12 residues. The germline CDR1 and CDR2 sequences are SGHRS and YFSETQ. The CDR3 DNA follows: TGCGCCAGCAGCGCCCCCACAGATACGCAGTATTTT. Translating it yields CASSAPTDTQYF.

This clone appeared a few times. V is TRBV5-1 and J is TRBJ1-4, with D maybe TRBD1 (5 bases). Per the germline V gene, CDR1 is SGHRS and CDR2 is YFSETQ. V dropped 4 bases and J dropped 3 bases, with 16 bases sitting between them. This CDR3 region has 16 residues. CDR3 DNA sequence: TGCGCCAGCAGCCAGTCTCAGGGATTACCTAATGAAAAACTGTTTTTT. The encoded protein is CASSQSQGLPNEKLFF.

This chain's CDR3 is CASSQEAGRTLYEQYF. CDR3 in DNA: TGTGCCAGCAGCCAAGAGGCGGGGCGGACCCTCTACGAGCAGTACTTC. The J gene is TRBJ2-5, the V gene TRBV4-2; D may be TRBD2 (6 bases). The J call is doubtful: the DNA matches TRBJ2-7 better. CDR1 is LGHNA and CDR2 is YNFKEQ in the germline V gene. The CDR3 totals 16 residues.

Details on this clone: Other nucleotide sequences from this sample produce the same CDR3. V gene TRBV5-1 combines with J gene TRBJ2-1; unclear D gene. V was trimmed by 3 bases and J by 2 bases, leaving 15 bases between them. Looked up from germline, CDR1 is SGHRS and CDR2 is YFSETQ. The CDR3 has 16 residues. The CDR3 DNA reads TGCGCCAGCAGCTCTTTGGAGAGAGGCCCCTACAATGAGCAGTTCTTC. Protein: CASSSLERGPYNEQFF.

This clone has a handful of counts. The chain couples TRBV5-1 to TRBJ2-5, with TRBD2 matching over 7 bases. J lost 2 bases, V lost 4 bases, and 11 bases had no gene match. Germline V gene lookup returns CDR1 SGHRS and CDR2 YFSETQ. CDR3 length: 16 amino acids. CDR3 sequence: CASSPRLAESQETQYF. For the CDR3, the DNA is TGCGCCAGCAGCCCCAGACTAGCAGAAAGTCAAGAGACCCAGTACTTC.

V usage is TRBV5-6 and J usage is TRBJ1-5; weak D call: TRBD1 (5 bases). The V gene lost 1 base and the J gene lost 2 bases, with 7 bases spanning the gap. The CDR3 is 14 residues long. The germline V gene has CDR1 SGHDT and CDR2 YYEEEE. The CDR3: CASSLLQGNQPQHF. In DNA, the CDR3 is TGTGCCAGCAGCTTGTTACAGGGCAATCAGCCCCAGCATTTT. The variable domain in full, completed from reference TRBV5-6 and TRBJ1-5, reads DAGVTQSPTHLIKTRGQQVTLRCSPKSGHDTVSWYQQALGQGPQFIFQYYEEEERQRGNFPDRFSGHQFPNYSSELNVNALLLGDSALYLCASSLLQGNQPQHFGDGTRLSIL.

This clone was counted between two and nine times. Its ends do not fully match the called genes, so a read error is possible. V is TRBV9 and J is TRBJ2-3; 9 bases fit TRBD2. The CDR3 is 15 residues long. In germline, CDR1 is SGDLS, CDR2 YYNGEE. The CDR3 is CASSPSGTSTDTQYF. The CDR3 DNA is TGTGCCAGCAGCCCCTCCGGGACTAGCACGGATACGCAGTATTTT.

The chain employs TRBV5-1 and TRBJ2-5; 9 bases line up with TRBD1. The CDR3 spans 12 residues. Unmatched junction bases numbered 2, after V lost 9 bases and J lost 2 bases. Germline V CDR1 and CDR2: SGHRS, YFSETQ. The CDR3 sequence: CATGTGQETQYF. DNA for the CDR3: TGCGCCACCGGGACAGGGCAAGAGACCCAGTACTTC.

This clone has a handful of counts. The rearrangement uses TRBV5-6 and TRBJ2-7; TRBD1 matches at 11 bases. V shed 1 base and J 2 bases; nucleotides not matched to a gene: 5. The germline gives CDR1 SGHDT, CDR2 YYEEEE. The CDR3 length is 16 residues. The CDR3 coding sequence is TGTGCCAGCAGCTTGCTGGACAGGGGGCTTACCTACGAGCAGTACTTC. It yields the protein CASSLLDRGLTYEQYF.

This clone has only one observation. V usage is TRBV11-3 and J usage is TRBJ1-4; no definite D call. CDR1 is SGHNT, CDR2 YENEEA, per germline. The CDR3 has 14 amino acids. V was cut by 2 bases and J by 1 base, with 5 bases left in between. The CDR3 loop reads CASSLRVTNEKLFF. Here the CDR3 DNA reads TGTGCCAGCAGCTTAAGGGTAACTAATGAAAAACTGTTTTTT.

The chain uses TRBV5-5 and TRBJ1-4, with a possible D match to TRBD1 (6 bases). Germline values: CDR1 SGHKS, CDR2 YYEKEE (reference sequence). The CDR3 extends over 16 amino acids. Trimming took 5 bases from V and 1 from J, leaving 15 bases between them. The DNA of the CDR3 is TGTGCCAGCAGTCTCGCTCTACAGGGAACTAATGAAAAACTGTTTTTT. Translated, it gives CASSLALQGTNEKLFF.